The 13 T cell receptor beta chains presented below share a single source sample, sequenced in a study of cytomegalovirus exposure and HLA in healthy donors. 13 Jbeta primers and 60 Vbeta primers were used for the PCR. The data were produced by immunoSEQ multiplex PCR, yet TCRdb's version contains in-frame clones alone and is incomplete. Of 160,000 or so clones in the sample, roughly 84% were seen once. Sequenced: PBMCs. Receptors were obtained from a woman between 18 and 30 years old in good health and CMV-seronegative.

This clone has only one observation. V gene TRBV18 combines with J gene TRBJ2-5; 7 nucleotides line up with TRBD2. J lost 7 bases, V lost 4 bases, and 6 bases had no gene match. This CDR3 region has 13 residues. Germline V gene data show CDR1 as KGHSH and CDR2 as LQKENI. The CDR3 sequence is CASSLRGEGTQYF. The CDR3 nucleotides read TGTGCCAGCTCACTCCGGGGGGAAGGGACCCAGTACTTC.

The V gene is TRBV4-1, the J gene TRBJ2-7; D gene uncertain. V lost 2 bases, J lost 5 bases, and 10 bases lay in between. The CDR3 has 13 residues. Germline lookup yields CDR1 MGHRA and CDR2 YSYEKL. The CDR3 nucleotides read TGCGCCAGCAGCCAAAGAGGAGTTAACGAGCAGTACTTC. This encodes CASSQRGVNEQYF.

This rearrangement joins TRBV7-3 to TRBJ2-7; 8 bases map to TRBD1. Germline assignment: CDR1 SGHTA and CDR2 FQGTGA. V gave up 3 bases and J gave up 4 bases; unmatched junction bases: 8. The CDR3 is made up of 15 amino acids. CDR3 region: CASSLLRQGRYEQYF. The CDR3, as DNA: TGTGCCAGCAGCTTGCTTAGACAGGGGAGGTACGAGCAGTACTTC.

The gene calls are TRBV7-2 and TRBJ2-6, with TRBD1 as a possible D gene (5 bases). Germline V CDR1 and CDR2: SGHTA, FQGNSA. V shed 7 bases and J shed 0 bases, with 10 bases lying between them. The length of the CDR3 is 15 residues. CDR3 sequence (DNA): TGTGCCAGCACCTACAGGCCCTCTGGGGCCAACGTCCTGACTTTC. Amino acid sequence: CASTYRPSGANVLTF.

This clone has more than one count but fewer than ten. This sequence joins TRBV5-4 and TRBJ2-3; no clear D gene. Per germline, CDR1 SGHNT and CDR2 YYREEE (reference sequence). The CDR3 totals 14 residues. V was cut by 4 bases and J by 4 bases, with 13 bases left in between. The CDR3 DNA sequence: TGTGCCAGCAGCCCGGTGGTCCATCCAGATACGCAGTATTTT. Translation: CASSPVVHPDTQYF.

The chain employs TRBV5-1 and TRBJ2-7, with 10 bases lining up with TRBD1. V shed 4 bases and J 5 bases; nucleotides not matched to a gene: 6. The CDR3 spans 14 residues. Germline V CDR1 and CDR2: SGHRS, YFSETQ. The CDR3 DNA follows: TGCGCCAGCAGCCGCTCCGGGACAGGGGACGAGCAGTACTTC. It codes for CASSRSGTGDEQYF.

The rearrangement joins TRBV27 to TRBJ2-7, with D maybe TRBD1 (6 bases). This CDR3 spans 16 amino acids. V was pared by 0 bases and J by 4 bases, with 16 bases between. Germline lookup yields CDR1 MNHEY and CDR2 SMNVEV (reference sequence). The CDR3, as DNA: TGTGCCAGCAGTTTATCTGCAGGGGCGAACCATTACGAGCAGTACTTC. It translates to CASSLSAGANHYEQYF.

The rearrangement joins TRBV5-6 to TRBJ2-7; weak D call: TRBD2 (6 bases). CDR1 SGHDT and CDR2 YYEEEE come from the germline V gene. The CDR3 length is 12 residues. The germline V and J ends were trimmed by 0 bases and 7 bases, with 8 bases remaining between them. The DNA for the CDR3 is TGTGCCAGCAGCTTGGTTGCGGGAGAGCAGTACTTC. Its translation: CASSLVAGEQYF.

The chain employs TRBV5-1 and TRBJ2-1, with 11 bases lining up with TRBD2. The CDR3 contains 15 residues. V was clipped by 5 bases and J by 4 bases; unmatched bases: 5. Germline V gene lookup returns CDR1 SGHRS and CDR2 YFSETQ. The CDR3 loop is CASRQTSGAYNEQFF. CDR3 sequence (DNA): TGCGCCAGCAGACAGACTAGCGGGGCGTACAATGAGCAGTTCTTC.

The chain combines TRBV5-1 with TRBJ2-6; D may be TRBD2 (5 bases). There are 16 residues in the CDR3. Germline lookup yields CDR1 SGHRS and CDR2 YFSETQ. Trimming pared 0 bases from V and 2 bases from J, leaving 9 bases between. For the CDR3, the DNA is TGCGCCAGCAGCTTGGTTCGGCGGGCTGGGGCCAACGTCCTGACTTTC. It translates to CASSLVRRAGANVLTF.

The genes are TRBV7-2 and TRBJ2-4; 7 bases align to TRBD2. J was trimmed by 9 bases and V by 3 bases; bases with no gene match: 5. The CDR3 covers 13 residues. The germline V gene has CDR1 SGHTA and CDR2 FQGNSA. Written as DNA, the CDR3 is TGTGCCAGCAGCTTGCCCTCGGGGGGCATTCAGTACTTC. Translation: CASSLPSGGIQYF.

J is TRBJ1-2 and V is TRBV5-4; D is unresolved. Germline lookup yields CDR1 SGHNT and CDR2 YYREEE (reference sequence). The CDR3 loop spans 16 amino acids. V lost 0 bases and J lost 2, with 14 bases in between. DNA for the CDR3: TGTGCCAGCAGCTTGGATGACACGGTGGCCAACTATGGCTACACCTTC. Protein sequence: CASSLDDTVANYGYTF.

This rearrangement joins TRBV2 to TRBJ2-2, with 12 bases lining up with TRBD2. The CDR3 totals 15 residues. Unmatched junction bases numbered 3, after V lost 7 bases and J lost 3 bases. The germline gives CDR1 SNHLY, CDR2 FYNNEI. In DNA form, the CDR3 reads TGTGCCAGCACCTGGACTAGCGGGGACACCGGGGAGCTGTTTTTT. Amino acids: CASTWTSGDTGELFF.